The rows below give T cell receptor beta chains drawn from one sample of a study of regulatory T cells in long-lasting Graves disease. From the multiplex PCR reads, TCRdb called clonotypes with MiXCR, one entry per CDR3 protein. The sample contains roughly 510,000 distinct CDR3 sequences, roughly 15% of which appear only once. This sample was shared with a second study, whose subject was T cells in Graves' hyperthyroidism and ophthalmopathy.

The starting material was peripheral blood mononuclear cells (PBMCs), obtained at new diagnosis, from a patient treated with antithyroid drugs. These receptor sequences come from a man between 18 and 35 years old with Graves disease. The conserved cysteine and the conserved F or W are not part of the CDR3 here.

v_call: TRBV5-1; cdr3_aa: ASSLIASGYEQY
v_call: TRBV27; cdr3_aa: ASSRPTPAYNEQF
v_call: TRBV3-1; cdr3_aa: ASSQEGTKGGYT
v_call: TRBV7-9; cdr3_aa: ASSSREIGQETQY
v_call: TRBV27; cdr3_aa: ASRQGGNEQF
v_call: TRBV28; cdr3_aa: ASSSPDGAYEQY
v_call: TRBV20-1; cdr3_aa: SARDLNGLAGGQVGELF
v_call: TRBV7-2; cdr3_aa: ASSTSRVQGYT
v_call: TRBV6-1; cdr3_aa: ASSEVWRGYNEQF
v_call: TRBV28; cdr3_aa: ASSLKGRTSGFYEQY
v_call: TRBV19; cdr3_aa: ASSRQGQRPQH
v_call: TRBV6-1; cdr3_aa: ASSQYTGQQETQY
v_call: TRBV10-3; cdr3_aa: AIKPGQGNTEAF
v_call: TRBV10-1; cdr3_aa: ASIGTADTGELF
v_call: TRBV10-3; cdr3_aa: AISEAGGPGANVLT
v_call: TRBV7-9; cdr3_aa: ASSRTGGLYEQY
v_call: TRBV13; cdr3_aa: ASSEGQGEYSPLH
v_call: TRBV27; cdr3_aa: ASSLGTRGDVGQY
v_call: TRBV11-2; cdr3_aa: ASSPPLSASYT
v_call: TRBV27; cdr3_aa: ASSLLAGVFEQY
v_call: TRBV10-1; cdr3_aa: ASSEHLSYEQY
v_call: TRBV6-2/TRBV6-3; cdr3_aa: ASSEVLGLAPFRELF
v_call: TRBV11-3; cdr3_aa: ASSSNRGGSYNEQF
v_call: TRBV12-3/TRBV12-4; cdr3_aa: ASSLAPRADTQY
v_call: TRBV27; cdr3_aa: ASSLSFLGNQPQH
v_call: TRBV6-5; cdr3_aa: ASSYSPGGTYEQY
v_call: TRBV5-1; cdr3_aa: ASSLDKPIEAF
v_call: TRBV3-1; cdr3_aa: ASSPGLGGDEQF
v_call: TRBV7-9; cdr3_aa: ASSLGGQGSMDEKLF
v_call: TRBV5-1; cdr3_aa: ASSPEVMRGHAF
v_call: TRBV30; cdr3_aa: AWSKPNRDNSPLH